This TCR beta chain was observed in a study of shared clonotypes between healthy human individuals. Study background: The cohort comprised a couple of women and a few men. Their ages spanned 18 to 49 years. There were three CD4 naive, three CD4 memory, two CD8 naive and one CD8 memory plates per donor. Broader study findings: Naive CD4 clonotype sharing across several donors was 5% to 6%. The study drew on few donors, limiting represented genetic and exposure-history diversity.

The CDR3 is made up of 14 amino acids. Germline trimming cut 6 bases from V and 1 base from J; bases unmatched to any gene: 5. The V gene's germline CDR1 is MNHEY and CDR2 SVGAGI. The method was immunoSEQ multiplex PCR; TCRdb's version includes in-frame clones alone and lacks a portion of them. The sample holds about 2.4 million clones; 93% are singletons and the top ten take 0.36%. With respect to this clone: Its antigen is not known. Other DNA variants within this sample encode the same CDR3.

Material for sequencing was naive CD4+ T cells from PBMCs. Subset noted: CD45RA+ positively selected. This receptor was taken from a man aged 18 to 30 in good health. Some clones in this sample may be carry-over from other donors' samples. The chain carries TRBV6-5 and TRBJ1-1; TRBD1 matches 7 bases. In DNA, the CDR3 is TGTGCCAGCAGCCTGAACAGGGGGAACACTGAAGCTTTCTTT. This translates into CASSLNRGNTEAFF.